This is a list of T cell receptor beta chains from one sample in a study of T cells in tuberculosis. This table comes from immunoSEQ multiplex PCR, and its TCRdb copy is limited to in-frame clones, with some not included. The sample includes around 30,000 clones, just over 90% of them seen just once. Sequencing was carried out using PBMCs. Every receptor here comes from a donor aged 10 to 29 with latent tuberculosis or without tuberculosis infection. The CDR3 runs from the conserved cysteine through the conserved F or W. D genes are given only for firm matches. Clone size is stated in some rows and not others, as once, few, many or a class when expanded.

v_gene: TRBV5-4; abundance: NA; j_gene: TRBJ1-5; d_gene: NA; CDR3nt: TGTGCCAGCAGCAGCGGACAGAGCAATCAGCCCCAGCATTTT; CDR3aa: CASSSGQSNQPQHF
v_gene: TRBV6-1; abundance: NA; j_gene: TRBJ1-5; d_gene: NA; CDR3nt: TGTGCCAGCAGGAACACGAATCAGCCCCAGCATTTT; CDR3aa: CASRNTNQPQHF
v_gene: TRBV27; abundance: NA; j_gene: TRBJ1-1; d_gene: TRBD1; CDR3nt: TGTGCCAGCAGCGAACTGGACAGGGACACTGAAGCTTTCTTT; CDR3aa: CASSELDRDTEAFF
v_gene: TRBV2; abundance: NA; j_gene: TRBJ1-1; d_gene: NA; CDR3nt: TGTGCCAGCAGTGTCATGGACTTAAACACTGAAGCTTTCTTT; CDR3aa: CASSVMDLNTEAFF
v_gene: TRBV15; abundance: NA; j_gene: TRBJ2-3; d_gene: TRBD1; CDR3nt: TGTGCCACCAGCAGCCCGGGACAGGGAATCGCAGATACGCAGTATTTT; CDR3aa: CATSSPGQGIADTQYF
v_gene: TRBV28; abundance: once; j_gene: TRBJ2-7; d_gene: NA; CDR3nt: TGTGCCAGCAGTTTAAGACGAAGAGGAGGTGGCTACGAGCAGTACTTC; CDR3aa: CASSLRRRGGGYEQYF
v_gene: TRBV4-1; abundance: NA; j_gene: TRBJ1-1; d_gene: TRBD1; CDR3nt: TGCGCCAGCAGCCAAGACCGGGACAGGGAAGCTTTCTTT; CDR3aa: CASSQDRDREAFF
v_gene: TRBV4-2; abundance: NA; j_gene: TRBJ2-1; d_gene: NA; CDR3nt: TGTGCCAGCAGCCAAGAGTCCAGCAGCGGATCACAGTTCTTC; CDR3aa: CASSQESSSGSQFF
v_gene: TRBV6-6; abundance: NA; j_gene: TRBJ1-2; d_gene: NA; CDR3nt: TGTGCCAGCACCCTTGAGGTCAGGGGCTATGGCTACACCTTC; CDR3aa: CASTLEVRGYGYTF
v_gene: TRBV19; abundance: NA; j_gene: TRBJ2-7; d_gene: TRBD1; CDR3nt: TGTGCCAGTAGTAGGGGACAGGGGGCAGCCTACGAGCAGTACTTC; CDR3aa: CASSRGQGAAYEQYF
v_gene: TRBV5-1; abundance: NA; j_gene: TRBJ2-3; d_gene: TRBD1; CDR3nt: TGCGCCAGCAGACCCGGGACAGGGTTGACAGATACGCAGTATTTT; CDR3aa: CASRPGTGLTDTQYF
v_gene: TRBV11-1; abundance: NA; j_gene: TRBJ2-1; d_gene: TRBD2; CDR3nt: TGTGCCAGCAGCCCGTTAGCGGGAGGATCCTACAATGAGCAGTTCTTC; CDR3aa: CASSPLAGGSYNEQFF
v_gene: TRBV28; abundance: NA; j_gene: TRBJ2-4; d_gene: NA; CDR3nt: TGTGCCAGCACCGATCCCCCAGGGGGGAAGAACATTCAGTACTTC; CDR3aa: CASTDPPGGKNIQYF
v_gene: TRBV28; abundance: NA; j_gene: TRBJ1-2; d_gene: NA; CDR3nt: TGTGCCAGCACGACCCAGGGGTGGGGAAATGGCTACACCTTC; CDR3aa: CASTTQGWGNGYTF
v_gene: TRBV25-1; abundance: NA; j_gene: TRBJ2-7; d_gene: TRBD1; CDR3nt: TGTGCCAGCAGTGACCGGGACAGCCTTAACGAGCAGTACTTC; CDR3aa: CASSDRDSLNEQYF
v_gene: TRBV18; abundance: NA; j_gene: TRBJ2-7; d_gene: TRBD2; CDR3nt: TGTGCCAGCTCACCTGCGGGGGGGCAGGCCTACGAGCAGTACTTC; CDR3aa: CASSPAGGQAYEQYF
v_gene: TRBV10-3; abundance: NA; j_gene: TRBJ2-7; d_gene: TRBD2; CDR3nt: TGTGCCATCAGTGCACTAGCGGGAGAGGATCCCTACGAGCAGTACTTC; CDR3aa: CAISALAGEDPYEQYF
v_gene: TRBV6-5; abundance: NA; j_gene: TRBJ2-7; d_gene: NA; CDR3nt: TGTGCCAGCACCCCAAGTGAGGGTCCCTACGAGCAGTACTTC; CDR3aa: CASTPSEGPYEQYF
v_gene: TRBV6-5; abundance: NA; j_gene: TRBJ2-7; d_gene: NA; CDR3nt: TGTGCCAGTCGACAGGAACATCCCTACGAGCAGTACTTC; CDR3aa: CASRQEHPYEQYF
v_gene: TRBV11-1; abundance: few; j_gene: TRBJ2-3; d_gene: NA; CDR3nt: TGTGCCAGCACCGAGCCCGGGAAGTCAGATACGCAGTATTTT; CDR3aa: CASTEPGKSDTQYF
v_gene: TRBV18; abundance: NA; j_gene: TRBJ2-2; d_gene: NA; CDR3nt: TGTGCCAGCTCACCCGGGATCCTTACCACCGGGGAGCTGTTTTTT; CDR3aa: CASSPGILTTGELFF
v_gene: TRBV5-4; abundance: NA; j_gene: TRBJ1-2; d_gene: TRBD1; CDR3nt: TGTGCCAGCAGCACCTACTTCCGGGACAGGGTTAGGACCTTC; CDR3aa: CASSTYFRDRVRTF
v_gene: TRBV9; abundance: NA; j_gene: TRBJ2-3; d_gene: NA; CDR3nt: TGTGCCAGCAGCGTAGCTTCCCCCGATACGCAGTATTTT; CDR3aa: CASSVASPDTQYF
v_gene: TRBV4-3; abundance: NA; j_gene: TRBJ2-2; d_gene: NA; CDR3nt: TGCGCCAGCAGCCCGAACCCGAGCGAGCCCGGGGAGCTGTTTTTT; CDR3aa: CASSPNPSEPGELFF
v_gene: TRBV4-2; abundance: NA; j_gene: TRBJ2-7; d_gene: TRBD2; CDR3nt: TGTGCCAGCAGCCAAGATTTAACTAGCGGGGGGAAAGAGCAGTACTTC; CDR3aa: CASSQDLTSGGKEQYF
v_gene: TRBV19; abundance: NA; j_gene: TRBJ2-3; d_gene: TRBD2; CDR3nt: TGTGCCAGTACCCCTCGGGGCGGGAGTGGCACAGATACGCAGTATTTT; CDR3aa: CASTPRGGSGTDTQYF
v_gene: TRBV18; abundance: NA; j_gene: TRBJ2-7; d_gene: NA; CDR3nt: TGTGCCAGCTCAGCTCTAGGACTCGCCTACGAGCAGTACTTC; CDR3aa: CASSALGLAYEQYF
v_gene: TRBV4-1; abundance: NA; j_gene: TRBJ1-2; d_gene: NA; CDR3nt: TGCGCCAGCAACCAACCGGGGGGCCATTATGGCTACACCTTC; CDR3aa: CASNQPGGHYGYTF
v_gene: TRBV19; abundance: NA; j_gene: TRBJ2-6; d_gene: NA; CDR3nt: TGTGCCAGTAGTCGACGGACAGTATCTGGGGCCAACGTCCTGACTTTC; CDR3aa: CASSRRTVSGANVLTF
v_gene: TRBV5-1; abundance: once; j_gene: TRBJ2-3; d_gene: TRBD2; CDR3nt: TGCGCCAGCAGCTTGGGTGGTAGCGGGGGCACAGATACGCAGTATTTT; CDR3aa: CASSLGGSGGTDTQYF
v_gene: TRBV19; abundance: NA; j_gene: TRBJ1-6; d_gene: TRBD1; CDR3nt: TGTGCCAGTAACGACAGGGGCGGCTCACCCCTCCACTTT; CDR3aa: CASNDRGGSPLHF
v_gene: TRBV4-3; abundance: NA; j_gene: TRBJ1-6; d_gene: TRBD1; CDR3nt: TGCGCCAGCAGCCAGGCTTTAAGACAGGGGAATAATTCACCCCTCCACTTT; CDR3aa: CASSQALRQGNNSPLHF
v_gene: TRBV28; abundance: NA; j_gene: TRBJ2-7; d_gene: NA; CDR3nt: TGTGCCAGCAGTTTATCTGCCCAGGGGACGGACGAGCAGTACTTC; CDR3aa: CASSLSAQGTDEQYF
v_gene: TRBV7-6; abundance: NA; j_gene: TRBJ1-1; d_gene: NA; CDR3nt: TGTGCCAGCAGCTTAGGAGGAAACATGAACACTGAAGCTTTCTTT; CDR3aa: CASSLGGNMNTEAFF
v_gene: TRBV5-1; abundance: NA; j_gene: TRBJ2-3; d_gene: TRBD1; CDR3nt: TGCGCCAGCAGCTTGGAGGGACAGGGGGGAGATACGCAGTATTTT; CDR3aa: CASSLEGQGGDTQYF
v_gene: TRBV18; abundance: NA; j_gene: TRBJ2-7; d_gene: NA; CDR3nt: TGTGCCAGCTCACCACCGGAGCTCCCGACCTACGAGCAGTACTTC; CDR3aa: CASSPPELPTYEQYF
v_gene: TRBV7-6; abundance: NA; j_gene: TRBJ2-3; d_gene: NA; CDR3nt: TGTGCCAGCAGCTTAGGCGACACAGATACGCAGTATTTT; CDR3aa: CASSLGDTDTQYF
v_gene: TRBV30; abundance: NA; j_gene: TRBJ2-1; d_gene: TRBD1; CDR3nt: TGTGCCTGGAGCCGGGGGGGGACAGGGGTTAATGAGCAGTTCTTC; CDR3aa: CAWSRGGTGVNEQFF
v_gene: TRBV7-9; abundance: NA; j_gene: TRBJ1-2; d_gene: TRBD1; CDR3nt: TGTGCCAGCAGCCCCGGACAGGGGGCTGATGGCTACACCTTC; CDR3aa: CASSPGQGADGYTF
v_gene: TRBV19; abundance: NA; j_gene: TRBJ2-1; d_gene: NA; CDR3nt: TGTGCCACAACCCGCAGGGGTTTTTTTAACGGTGAGCAGTTCTTC; CDR3aa: CATTRRGFFNGEQFF
v_gene: TRBV6-4; abundance: NA; j_gene: TRBJ2-3; d_gene: NA; CDR3nt: TGTGCCAGCAGCGGCCTAATATTGGGCCGAAGGCTTAACACAGATACGCAGTATTTT; CDR3aa: CASSGLILGRRLNTDTQYF
v_gene: TRBV29-1; abundance: NA; j_gene: TRBJ2-7; d_gene: TRBD1; CDR3nt: TGCAGCGCAAGCGGGACAGGGGGCTACGAGCAGTACTTC; CDR3aa: CSASGTGGYEQYF
v_gene: TRBV7-3; abundance: NA; j_gene: TRBJ2-7; d_gene: TRBD2; CDR3nt: TGTGCCAGCAGCTTAACCGGGGGGGCCTACGAGCAGTACTTC; CDR3aa: CASSLTGGAYEQYF
v_gene: TRBV4-1; abundance: NA; j_gene: TRBJ2-7; d_gene: NA; CDR3nt: TGCGCCAGCAGCCAAGTTCGTGGGAGCTCCTACGAGCAGTACTTC; CDR3aa: CASSQVRGSSYEQYF
v_gene: TRBV9; abundance: NA; j_gene: TRBJ2-1; d_gene: TRBD2; CDR3nt: TGTGCCAGCAGCCCCCGTAGGGGACTAGCGGGGGGAGACTCCTACAATGAGCAGTTCTTC; CDR3aa: CASSPRRGLAGGDSYNEQFF